This TCR beta chain was recorded in a study of Ad26.COV2.S vaccination and SARS-CoV-2 variants. Study details: It was the COV1001 Ad26.COV2.S trial arm that included the donor. Intramuscularly, Ad26.COV2.S was given either once or twice, 56 days apart.

General study points: Post-vaccination spike-specific CD8+ and CD4+ T cell responses reportedly had substantial breadth. Comparability of non-spike TCR breadth was observed across vaccine and placebo recipients.

Treatment reported: around 19 received Ad26.COV2.S at low or high dose, single or two shots; 5 received placebo; per-sample allocation not given. Each sample was drawn 63 days after the first injection (of vaccine or placebo). Concerning this clone: What it binds is unknown.

Sequencing was performed with immunoSEQ multiplex PCR; in TCRdb, only in-frame clones are kept and a portion is missing. The sample lists about 350,000 clones, about 87% seen once, with approximately 5.9% in the top ten. Losses at the gene ends were 4 bases for V and 5 bases for J; bases not matched to a gene: 9. The CDR3 consists of 15 residues. Per the germline V gene, CDR1 is SGHTA and CDR2 is FQGNSA. The input for sequencing was peripheral blood, taken in a trial of Ad26.COV2.S vaccine versus placebo. The receptor comes from a person aged 18-65 years who received the Ad26.COV2.S COVID-19 vaccine or a placebo. The chain has TRBV7-2 and TRBJ2-7, with TRBD1 identical over 9 bases. The CDR3 here is CASSSTGTGLHEQYF. Here the CDR3 DNA reads TGTGCCAGCAGCTCGACCGGGACAGGGCTCCACGAGCAGTACTTC.